This paragraph reports one TCR beta chain. Antigen: not known. Produced via immunoSEQ multiplex PCR; TCRdb's table is partial and in-frame only. This sample carries about 96,000 clones, about 90% of them seen once, and the ten largest clones take roughly 5.6%. The source of the sample is a study of T cell responses to AZD1222 COVID-19 vaccine. Regarding the study as a whole: Targets within unmutated variant regions were reportedly found for nearly half of spike-specific TCRs. Donors in the cohort were predominantly white British and more often female, and clonal diversity was possibly underestimated.

The V end lost 6 bases, the J end lost 4 bases, and 9 bases lay between the germline ends. In germline, CDR1 is DFQATT, CDR2 SNEGSKA (reference sequence). The CDR3 spans 11 residues. The sequence was obtained from an adult in good health. The sample here was peripheral blood, taken on day 0 of MenACWY control vaccination. The gene calls are TRBV20-1 and TRBJ1-1; a possible D gene is TRBD1 (6 bases). CDR3 bases: TGCAGTGCGGGCAGGGGCACTGAAGCTTTCTTT. This sequence encodes CSAGRGTEAFF.